This TCR beta chain appears in the sequencing data of a study of CD8+ T cells in alopecia areata. Study as a whole: Tofacitinib therapy took 6 to 18 months; 6 months off drug came after. Percent of scalp involved defined treated patients' severity scores.

From germline, CDR1 is SGHTA and CDR2 FQGNSA. V was trimmed by 1 base and J by 4 bases, leaving 10 bases between them. CDR3 length: 14 amino acids. RNA, once extracted, was reverse transcribed into cDNA for use as the sequencing template. The repertoire was sequenced with immunoSEQ multiplex PCR; TCRdb's copy has only in-frame clones and lacks some. The table includes roughly 64,000 clones, 40% to 55% detected once. This clone was found a few times. Treatment denoted: oral pan-JAK inhibitor, 5-10 mg twice daily. This receptor was identified in a human donor with alopecia areata. This material consisted of CD8+ T cells sorted from blood, taken at approximately week 37, from a patient treated with tofacitinib. V and J are TRBV7-2 and TRBJ2-5; no clear D gene. In DNA form, the CDR3 reads TGTGCCAGCAGCTTAGACGTCCTGGGAGAGACCCAGTACTTC. It codes for CASSLDVLGETQYF.